This paragraph covers one T cell receptor (beta chain) sequence. This clonotype was observed many times. Its target antigen remains unknown. Base qualities are missing; no much larger clone stands one base away. This sample is drawn from a study of Graves' ophthalmopathy and Graves' hyperthyroidism (dated by TCRdb to the late 2010s). The study in broad terms: Peripheral blood samples were taken at the time of initial diagnosis, before any treatment was given. To tell Graves' ophthalmopathy apart from Graves' hyperthyroidism, and to predict which patients would progress to ophthalmopathy, the study relied on TCR beta repertoire signatures. In total, under 150 blood samples were TCR-sequenced: approximately 42 ophthalmopathy, some 75 hyperthyroidism and some 17 hyperthyroidism-to-ophthalmopathy patients. To explore V-J signatures that distinguish ophthalmopathy from hyperthyroidism, a discovery set of more than 90 patients was enrolled, made up of 40 to 45 with ophthalmopathy and under 65 with stable hyperthyroidism. For independent validation, a separate cohort was made up of around 19 hyperthyroidism patients plus 17 patients who later progressed from hyperthyroidism to ophthalmopathy. In roughly 6 hyperthyroidism patients, T-cell repertoires of thyroid tissue and blood were compared. After sampling, hyperthyroidism patients received methimazole starting at 30 mg daily, and ophthalmopathy patients received high-dose intravenous methylprednisolone. The 100 or so discovery patients were randomly split 7:3 into training and test sets.

Ophthalmopathy patients had moderately to severely active disease, Clinical Activity Score of at least 3, NOSPECS grade of at least 4, and disease duration under 3 months. Patients with other autoimmune diseases, uncontrolled infections, pregnancy or lactation were excluded from the study. Diagnosis relied on clinical symptoms, serum thyroxine, TRAb, thyroid ultrasound and orbital computed tomography. Using Ficoll-Paque density gradient centrifugation, PBMCs were isolated from 10 ml of fresh peripheral blood. Total RNA was extracted using Trizol reagent, and RNA quality was checked on an Agilent 2100 Bioanalyzer. TCR beta CDR3 regions were amplified from RNA transcripts for repertoire sequencing. The first round of RT-PCR was done with HTBI primers and the Qiagen OneStep RT-PCR kit, and was followed by a second round of multiplex PCR, then size selection and purification. The libraries underwent paired-end sequencing with 100 bp reads on an Illumina HiSeq2000. As for the original processing: SOAPnuke was used for read processing, and reads with adapters, uncalled bases, a mean Phred below 15, or no exact constant-primer or identifier match were discarded. COPE v1.2.5 was used to merge high-quality paired reads. Unique nucleotide sequences were defined as clonotypes and aligned to IMGT TRB V, D and J references using MiTCR v1.1. Analysis was restricted to V-J combinations with a frequency above 0.0001, which covered 99% to 99.2% of repertoires. For each V-J combination, a TCR clonal expansion and chaos score was defined as the ratio of F50 clonal expansion to chaos observed in the TCRdist matrix. Welch's t-statistics and random forest were used to reduce features to approximately 13 V-J combinations, which were fed into a naive Bayes classifier. Thyroid-blood repertoire similarity was quantified with the Morisita-Horn index. Clones were called with MiXCR by TCRdb after fastp trimmed the public reads at Q25, and only in-frame beta chains were retained. A single entry per CDR3 protein holds the most common genes and DNA from its merged rows. TCRdb, not the original authors, processed these V and J calls. The sample table lists approximately 210,000 distinct CDR3 sequences, 20% to 25% of them with a count of one. Of the sample, more than 35% is held by the ten largest clones.

What the work shows at the level of the full study, not this receptor alone: In cross-validation, the 13-signature model distinguished ophthalmopathy from stable hyperthyroidism with 85% to 90% sensitivity and about 81% specificity, and in the test set the corresponding values were approximately 80% and 68%. No statistical method was used to set the sample size in advance, and the investigators knew which group each participant was assigned to. In validation, the model predicted ophthalmopathy progression with nearly 71% sensitivity and 72% to 80% specificity; roughly 12 predicted patients were CT-confirmed with GO in a median of about 6.2 months. Among expanded thyroid clonotypes with frequency above 0.001, most also showed up in blood, which suggests that blood repertoires may reflect the thyroid immune response.

V and J are truncated by 5 bases and 4 bases respectively, leaving an intervening sequence of 11 bases. The cysteine opens and the phenylalanine closes a CDR3 of 13 amino acids. The CDR3 DNA has 39 bases and is translated from base 1. Based on the germline V gene, the CDR1 and CDR2 sequences are MNHEY and SVGAGI. The V and J genes are TRBV6-5 and TRBJ1-1, with the identity of the D gene unclear. Sequencing was done on a sample of peripheral blood. This receptor was taken from a woman aged 45-59 years with Graves' ophthalmopathy. Donor details come from another sample of the same person, matched by shared clones. In nucleotides, the sequence is TGTGCCAGCAGTCGTCTGTTGGGCACTGAAGCTTTCTTT. This is translated as CASSRLLGTEAFF.